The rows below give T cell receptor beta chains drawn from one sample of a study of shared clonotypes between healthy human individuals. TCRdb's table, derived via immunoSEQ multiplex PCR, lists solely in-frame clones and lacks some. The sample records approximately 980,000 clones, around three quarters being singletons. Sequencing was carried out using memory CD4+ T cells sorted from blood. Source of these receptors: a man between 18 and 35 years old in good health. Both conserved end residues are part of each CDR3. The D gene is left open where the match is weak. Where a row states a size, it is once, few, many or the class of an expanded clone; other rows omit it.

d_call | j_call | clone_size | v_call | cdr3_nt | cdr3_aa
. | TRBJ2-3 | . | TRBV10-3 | TGTGCCATCAGTGCTGTTAGCACAGATACGCAGTATTTT | CAISAVSTDTQYF
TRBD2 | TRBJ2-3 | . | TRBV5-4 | TGTGCCAGCAGCGGGGGGGCTAGCGGGGCCCTCAATACGCAGTATTTT | CASSGGASGALNTQYF
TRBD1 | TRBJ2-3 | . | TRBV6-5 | TGTGCCAGCAGTTTAGGACAGGGGACCGGCACAGATACGCAGTATTTT | CASSLGQGTGTDTQYF
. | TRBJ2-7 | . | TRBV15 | TGTGCCACCAGCAGAGAAAAAGGGGGGCAGCAGTACTTC | CATSREKGGQQYF
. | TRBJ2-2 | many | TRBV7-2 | TGTGCCAGCAGCAAAGATACGTTTAGGGGTTGGGCCGGGGAGCTGTTTTTT | CASSKDTFRGWAGELFF
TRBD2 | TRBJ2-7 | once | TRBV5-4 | TGTGCCAGCACCAGCGGGGGGCTTAACTACGAGCAGTACTTC | CASTSGGLNYEQYF
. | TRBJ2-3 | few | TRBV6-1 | TGTGCCAGCAGTGTACAGGGAGTCGTGACAGATACGCAGTATTTT | CASSVQGVVTDTQYF
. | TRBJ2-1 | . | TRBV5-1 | TGCGCCAGCAGCTTGGGCAGGGAGTCCTACAATGAGCAGTTCTTC | CASSLGRESYNEQFF
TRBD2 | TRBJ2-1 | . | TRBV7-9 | TGTGCCAGCAGCTTAACGGGGGGAACTGAGCAGTTCTTC | CASSLTGGTEQFF
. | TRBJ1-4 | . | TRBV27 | TGTGCCAGCAGTTTATCAGGGCGGGCTAATGAAAAACTGTTTTTT | CASSLSGRANEKLFF
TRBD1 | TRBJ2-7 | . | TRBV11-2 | TGTGCCAGCAGCTCAAATTGGGGACAGGGCGTCACCTACGAGCAGTACTTC | CASSSNWGQGVTYEQYF
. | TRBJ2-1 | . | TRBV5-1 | TGCGCCAGCTGGGACCTCCGCCAGGGCCACAATGAGCAGTTCTTC | CASWDLRQGHNEQFF
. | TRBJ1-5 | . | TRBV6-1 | TGTGCCAGCAAAAGGGCCCTTCAGGGTGGGCAGCCCCAGCATTTT | CASKRALQGGQPQHF
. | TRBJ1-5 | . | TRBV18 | TGTGCCAGCTCATGGGGGGACAGCAATCAGCCCCAGCATTTT | CASSWGDSNQPQHF
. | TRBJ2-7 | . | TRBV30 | TGTGCCTGGATGCGCGGTGGTGCGACCTACGAGCAGTACTTC | CAWMRGGATYEQYF
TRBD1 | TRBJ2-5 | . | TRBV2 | TGTGCCAGCAAAAACACGGGACAGGGAGGAGAGACCCAGTACTTC | CASKNTGQGGETQYF
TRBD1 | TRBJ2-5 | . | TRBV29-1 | TGCAGCGTTGAAGGGACAGGGGTGGGAGAGACCCAGTACTTC | CSVEGTGVGETQYF
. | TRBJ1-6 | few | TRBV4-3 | TGCGCCAGCAGCCAAGATGCGGGCAGCGGGTGGCTAAATTCACCCCTCCACTTT | CASSQDAGSGWLNSPLHF
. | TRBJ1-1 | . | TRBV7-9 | TGTGCCAGCAGTTCGGTGTCCAACGCTGAAGCTTTCTTT | CASSSVSNAEAFF
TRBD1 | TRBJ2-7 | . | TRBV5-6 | TGTGCCAGCAGCGGACGAGGGACAGGGAGGCTCTACGAGCAGTACTTC | CASSGRGTGRLYEQYF
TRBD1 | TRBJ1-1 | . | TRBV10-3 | TGTGCCACCACCCCAGGGGGCACTGAAGCTTTCTTT | CATTPGGTEAFF
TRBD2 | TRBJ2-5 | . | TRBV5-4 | TGTGCCAGCAGCCCCGGGACTAGCGGCGAGACCCAGTACTTC | CASSPGTSGETQYF
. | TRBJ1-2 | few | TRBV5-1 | TGCGCCAGCAGCTTGTCCGGGGGCGATGGCTACACCTTC | CASSLSGGDGYTF
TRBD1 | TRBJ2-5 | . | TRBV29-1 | TGCAGCGTTGCTACAGGGGCTCAAGAGACCCAGTACTTC | CSVATGAQETQYF
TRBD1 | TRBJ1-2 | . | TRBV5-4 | TGTGCCAGCAGCTTGGACAGGGGCTATGGCTACACCTTC | CASSLDRGYGYTF
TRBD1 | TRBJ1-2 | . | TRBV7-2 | TGTGCCAGCAGCTTAGCGGGGCAGGGGGCGGACTATGGCTACACCTTC | CASSLAGQGADYGYTF
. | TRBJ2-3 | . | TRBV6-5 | TGTGCCAGCAGTCGGACAGACACAGATACGCAGTATTTT | CASSRTDTDTQYF
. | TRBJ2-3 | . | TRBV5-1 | TGCGCCAGCAGCTTGGCTGGGGTGAGAGATACGCAGTATTTT | CASSLAGVRDTQYF
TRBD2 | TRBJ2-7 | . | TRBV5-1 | TGCGCCAGCAGCTTGGTCGGGGGGGCCGACTACGAGCAGTACTTC | CASSLVGGADYEQYF
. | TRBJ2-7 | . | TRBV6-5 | TGTGCCAGCAGTTATCAGGGCTCCTACGAGCAGTACTTC | CASSYQGSYEQYF
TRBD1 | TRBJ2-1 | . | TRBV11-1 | TGTGCCAGCAGCTCCAACAGGGGCTCCTACAATGAGCAGTTCTTC | CASSSNRGSYNEQFF
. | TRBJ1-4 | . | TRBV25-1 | TGTGCCACCACCGCGGGCACTATCGAAGAAAAACTGTTTTTT | CATTAGTIEEKLFF
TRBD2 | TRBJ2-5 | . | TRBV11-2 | TGTGCCAGCAGCCGCGGGGGGGTTGAGACCCAGTACTTC | CASSRGGVETQYF
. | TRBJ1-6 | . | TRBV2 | TGTGCCAGCAGGGCAGGGAGCTCCTATAATTCACCCCTCCACTTT | CASRAGSSYNSPLHF
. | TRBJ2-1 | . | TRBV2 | TGTGCGGGGGGCGGGAACAATGAGCAGTTCTTC | CAGGGNNEQFF
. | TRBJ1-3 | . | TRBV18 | TGTGCCAGCTCACCACAGATGTTCAGGGGCCGGGACTCTGGAAACACCATATATTTT | CASSPQMFRGRDSGNTIYF
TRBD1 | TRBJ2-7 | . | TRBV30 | TGTGCCTGGAGGGCGTTAAGGGCAGGGGGCCGCTACGAGCAGTACTTC | CAWRALRAGGRYEQYF
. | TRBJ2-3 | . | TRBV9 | TGTGCCAGCAGCGTAGGAACAGGACCTAGCACAGATACGCAGTATTTT | CASSVGTGPSTDTQYF
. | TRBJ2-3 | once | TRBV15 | TGTGCCACCAGCAGGCCCAGCACAGATACGCAGTATTTT | CATSRPSTDTQYF
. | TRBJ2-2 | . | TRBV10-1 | TGCGCCAGTGGGGGTAGGAACACCGGGGAGCTGTTTTTT | CASGGRNTGELFF
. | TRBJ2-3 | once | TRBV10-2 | TGCGCCAGCCCGACTAGGCTATTCACAGATACGCAGTATTTT | CASPTRLFTDTQYF
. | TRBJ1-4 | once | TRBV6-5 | TGTGCCAGCAGCTACAACGCGGGGGCGACTAATGAAAAACTGTTTTTT | CASSYNAGATNEKLFF
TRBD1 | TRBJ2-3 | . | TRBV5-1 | TGCGCCAGCAGCAGGGGACAGGCCTCCGAGGTCCCAGAGGATACGCAGTATTTT | CASSRGQASEVPEDTQYF
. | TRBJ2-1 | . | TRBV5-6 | TGTGCCAGCAGCTTGATTAGCGGCAATGAGCAGTTCTTC | CASSLISGNEQFF
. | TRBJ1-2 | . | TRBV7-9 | TGTGCCAGCAGCTTAGGAACAGCTGGGGGCTACACCTTC | CASSLGTAGGYTF
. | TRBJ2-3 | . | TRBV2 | TGTGCCAGCTACCTACCCGGGACTCCACACACAGATACGCAGTATTTT | CASYLPGTPHTDTQYF
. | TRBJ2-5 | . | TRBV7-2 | TGTGCCAGCAGTCGGGACCACCAAGAGACCCAGTACTTC | CASSRDHQETQYF
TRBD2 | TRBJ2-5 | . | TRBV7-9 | TGTGCCAGCAGCCCGGGGACTAGCGGACAAGAGACCCAGTACTTC | CASSPGTSGQETQYF
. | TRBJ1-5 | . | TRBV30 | TGTGCCTGGAGTAGGGCGTATAGCAATCAGCCCCAGCATTTT | CAWSRAYSNQPQHF
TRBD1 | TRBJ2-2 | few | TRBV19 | TGTGCCAGTAGTGGGACAGGGATTTCGGGGGAGCTGTTTTTT | CASSGTGISGELFF
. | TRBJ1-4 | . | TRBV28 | TGTGCCAGCAGTTCCCGGGAAAAACTGTTTTTT | CASSSREKLFF
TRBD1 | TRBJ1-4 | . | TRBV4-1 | TGCGCCAGCAGCCTTGTCCAGGACAGGGGGCAGGCAACTAATGAAAAACTGTTTTTT | CASSLVQDRGQATNEKLFF
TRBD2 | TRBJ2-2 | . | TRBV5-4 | TGTGCCAGCAGCTCCGGGACTAGCGTTTACACCGGGGAGCTGTTTTTT | CASSSGTSVYTGELFF
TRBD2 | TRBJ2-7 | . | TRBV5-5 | TGTGCCAGCAGCAGAAGAGGACTAGCGGGGACCGCTAACTCCTACGAGCAGTACTTC | CASSRRGLAGTANSYEQYF